This entry features one T cell receptor (beta chain) sequence. This sample is drawn from a study of blood T cell repertoires in COVID-19. Whole-study context: T cells, B-cell-depleted T cells, or PBMCs supplied cDNA or gDNA.

Per the authors' pipeline: Reference gene primer amplification gave estimated nucleated cell counts. Profiled with immunoSEQ multiplex PCR; TCRdb holds only in-frame clones, not every one. The V and J calls and clone size come from that table; D and trimming were worked out from the DNA. The sample holds roughly 250,000 clones, approximately 85% seen once. Source material: peripheral blood. This sequence was found in a man aged 35 to 55 with acute or convalescent COVID-19.

CDR3 protein: CASGGARDYGYTF. The CDR3, as DNA: TGTGCCAGCGGAGGGGCACGAGACTATGGCTACACCTTC. This rearrangement joins TRBV28 to TRBJ1-2, with D possibly matching TRBD1 (5 bases). Trimming cost V 8 bases and J 3 bases, with 13 bases left between them. The germline CDR1 and CDR2 sequences are MDHEN and SYDVKM. This CDR3 region has 13 residues.